The source of this TCR beta chain is a study of blood T cell repertoires in COVID-19. Study in general: PBMCs, B-cell-depleted T cells, or T cells were the source of the cDNA or gDNA that made up the material.

The CDR3 covers 13 residues. V trimming: 7 bases; J trimming: 4 bases; junction bases outside the gene matches: 6. Germline V CDR1 and CDR2: MNHEY, SVGAGI. Under the authors' procedure: Amplified reference gene primers provided the basis for estimating nucleated cell counts. Measured with immunoSEQ multiplex PCR; TCRdb has only the in-frame clones, and not every one. That table furnishes V, J and clone size, whereas the DNA furnished D and trimming. There are 80,000 to 100,000 clones in the sample; less than 85% occur only once, and about 8.4% lies in the top ten. The chain is built from TRBV6-5 and TRBJ1-2; 7 nucleotides agree with TRBD1. The TCR originated in a man in his fifties or sixties who had recovered from COVID-19. Sequencing was carried out using peripheral blood. CDR3 protein: CASTSAGGYGYTF. DNA of the CDR3: TGTGCCAGCACCTCGGCAGGGGGCTATGGCTACACCTTC.